This TCR beta chain was sequenced during a study of cytomegalovirus exposure and HLA in healthy donors. The length of the CDR3 is 15 residues. Trimming removed 7 bases from V and 11 bases from J; junction bases left unmatched: 12. Germline V gene lookup returns CDR1 MDHEN and CDR2 SYDVKM. These donors counted as nominally healthy when sampled, but unrecorded immune exposures were likely. Use of 60 Vbeta and 13 Jbeta primers characterized the PCR. TCRdb's copy holds only in-frame clones and misses some; the assay was immunoSEQ multiplex PCR. The sample records about 99,000 clones, 65% to 85% being singletons.

Sequenced: PBMCs. The TCR sequence derives from a man aged 35 to 55 in good health and CMV-seronegative. The chain links TRBV28 to TRBJ2-1, with 12 nucleotides matching TRBD2. In DNA, the CDR3 is TGTGCCAGCACCCTATCGGCTAGCGGGAGGGCCCAGCAGTTCTTC. This codes for CASTLSASGRAQQFF.